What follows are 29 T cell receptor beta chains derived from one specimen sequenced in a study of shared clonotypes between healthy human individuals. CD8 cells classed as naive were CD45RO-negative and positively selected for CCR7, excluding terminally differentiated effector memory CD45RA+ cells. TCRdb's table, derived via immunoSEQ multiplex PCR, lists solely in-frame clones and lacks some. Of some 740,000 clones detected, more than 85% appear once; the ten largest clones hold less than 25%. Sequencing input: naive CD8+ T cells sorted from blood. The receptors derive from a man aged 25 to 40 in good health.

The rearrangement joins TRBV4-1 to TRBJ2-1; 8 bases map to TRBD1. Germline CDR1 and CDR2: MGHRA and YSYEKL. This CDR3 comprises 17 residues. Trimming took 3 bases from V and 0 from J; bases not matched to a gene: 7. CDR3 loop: CASSHQSGTGSYNEQFF. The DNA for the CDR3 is TGCGCCAGCAGCCATCAATCCGGGACAGGCTCCTACAATGAGCAGTTCTTC.

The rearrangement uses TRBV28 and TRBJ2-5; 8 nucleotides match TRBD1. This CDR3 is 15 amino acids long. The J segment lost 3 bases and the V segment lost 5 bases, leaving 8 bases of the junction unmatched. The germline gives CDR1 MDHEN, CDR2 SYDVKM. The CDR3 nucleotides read TGTGCCAGCAGTCTCAGGGGGCAGGAGAAAGAGACCCAGTACTTC. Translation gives CASSLRGQEKETQYF. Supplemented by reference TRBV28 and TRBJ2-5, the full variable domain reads DVKVTQSSRYLVKRTGEKVFLECVQDMDHENMFWYRQDPGLGLRLIYFSYDVKMKEKGDIPEGYSVSREKKERFSLILESASTNQTSMYLCASSLRGQEKETQYFGPGTRLLVL.

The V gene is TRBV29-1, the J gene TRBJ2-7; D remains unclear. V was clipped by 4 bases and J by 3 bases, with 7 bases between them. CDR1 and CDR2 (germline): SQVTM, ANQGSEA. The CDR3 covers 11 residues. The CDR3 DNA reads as TGCAGCGTTGTATGGGGCTACGAGCAGTACTTC. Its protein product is CSVVWGYEQYF.

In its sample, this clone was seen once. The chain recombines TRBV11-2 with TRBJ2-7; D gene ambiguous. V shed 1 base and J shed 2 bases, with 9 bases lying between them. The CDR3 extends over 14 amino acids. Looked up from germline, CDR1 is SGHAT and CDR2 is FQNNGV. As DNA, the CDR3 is TGTGCCAGCAGCTTAGTGGGCACGACCTACGAGCAGTACTTC. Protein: CASSLVGTTYEQYF.

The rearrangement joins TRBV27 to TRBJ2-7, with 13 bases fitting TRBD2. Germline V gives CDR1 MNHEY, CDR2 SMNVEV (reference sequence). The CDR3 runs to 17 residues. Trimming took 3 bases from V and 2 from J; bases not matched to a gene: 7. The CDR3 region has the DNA TGTGCCAGCAGTTTGGGGACTAGCGGGAAACTTCCCTACGAGCAGTACTTC. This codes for CASSLGTSGKLPYEQYF.

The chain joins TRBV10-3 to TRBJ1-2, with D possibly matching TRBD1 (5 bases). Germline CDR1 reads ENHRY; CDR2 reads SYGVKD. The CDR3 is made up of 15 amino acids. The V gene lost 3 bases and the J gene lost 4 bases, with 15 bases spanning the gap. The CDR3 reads CAISEAVRGGYGYTF. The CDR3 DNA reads TGTGCCATCAGTGAAGCGGTTAGGGGAGGCTATGGCTACACCTTC.

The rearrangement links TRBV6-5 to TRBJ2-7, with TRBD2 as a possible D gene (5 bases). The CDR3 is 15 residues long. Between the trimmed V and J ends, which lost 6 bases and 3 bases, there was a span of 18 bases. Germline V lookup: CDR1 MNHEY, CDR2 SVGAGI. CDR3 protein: CASRAVRERGYEQYF. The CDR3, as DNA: TGTGCCAGCAGGGCCGTGAGGGAGCGCGGCTACGAGCAGTACTTC.

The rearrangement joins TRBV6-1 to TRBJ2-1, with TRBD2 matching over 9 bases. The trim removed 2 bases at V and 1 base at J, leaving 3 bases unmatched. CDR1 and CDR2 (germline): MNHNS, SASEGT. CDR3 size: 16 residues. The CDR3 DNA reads TGTGCCAGCAGTGAAAGGCGGGAGGGGTCCTACAATGAGCAGTTCTTC. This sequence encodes CASSERREGSYNEQFF.

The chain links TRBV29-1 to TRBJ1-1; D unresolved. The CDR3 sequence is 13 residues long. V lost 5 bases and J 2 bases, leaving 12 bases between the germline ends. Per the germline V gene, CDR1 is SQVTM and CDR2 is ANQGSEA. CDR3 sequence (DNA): TGCAGCGTTAGAGAAGGGTTTAACACTGAAGCTTTCTTT. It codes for CSVREGFNTEAFF.

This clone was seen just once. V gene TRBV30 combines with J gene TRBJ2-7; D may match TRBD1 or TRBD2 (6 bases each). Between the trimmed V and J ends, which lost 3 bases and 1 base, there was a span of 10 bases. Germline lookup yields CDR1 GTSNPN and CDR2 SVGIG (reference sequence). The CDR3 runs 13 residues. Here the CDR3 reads CAWREGVSYEQYF. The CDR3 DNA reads TGTGCCTGGAGGGAGGGGGTTTCCTACGAGCAGTACTTC.

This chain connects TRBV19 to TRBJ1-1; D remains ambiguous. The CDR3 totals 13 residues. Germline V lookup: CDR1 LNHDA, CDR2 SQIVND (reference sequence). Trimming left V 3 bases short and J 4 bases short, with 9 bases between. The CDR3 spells CASSMVGSTEAFF. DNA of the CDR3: TGTGCCAGTAGTATGGTGGGGAGCACTGAAGCTTTCTTT.

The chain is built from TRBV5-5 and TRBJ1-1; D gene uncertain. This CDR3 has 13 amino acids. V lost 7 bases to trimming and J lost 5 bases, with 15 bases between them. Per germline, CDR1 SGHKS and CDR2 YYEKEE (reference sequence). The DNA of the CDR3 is TGTGCCAGCTTTGGAAACTCGGATACTGAAGCTTTCTTT. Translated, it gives CASFGNSDTEAFF.

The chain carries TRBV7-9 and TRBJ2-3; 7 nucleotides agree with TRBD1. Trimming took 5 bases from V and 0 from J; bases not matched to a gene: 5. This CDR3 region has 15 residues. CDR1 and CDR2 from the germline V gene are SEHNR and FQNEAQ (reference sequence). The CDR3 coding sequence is TGTGCCAGCAGCCCCGGGACAGACAGCACAGATACGCAGTATTTT. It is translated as CASSPGTDSTDTQYF.

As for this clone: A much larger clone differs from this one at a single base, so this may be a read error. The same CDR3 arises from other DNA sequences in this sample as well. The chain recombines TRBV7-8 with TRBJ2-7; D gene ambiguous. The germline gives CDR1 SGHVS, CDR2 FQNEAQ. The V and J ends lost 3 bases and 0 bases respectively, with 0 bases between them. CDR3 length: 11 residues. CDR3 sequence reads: CASSFSYEQYF. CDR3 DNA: TGTGCCAGCAGCTTCTCCTACGAGCAGTACTTC.

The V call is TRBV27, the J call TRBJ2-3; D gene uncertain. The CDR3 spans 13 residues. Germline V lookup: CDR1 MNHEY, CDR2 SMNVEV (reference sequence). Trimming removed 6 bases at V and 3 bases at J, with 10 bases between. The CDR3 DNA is TGTGCCAGCAGCCCCCTCCCAACAGATACGCAGTATTTT. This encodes CASSPLPTDTQYF.

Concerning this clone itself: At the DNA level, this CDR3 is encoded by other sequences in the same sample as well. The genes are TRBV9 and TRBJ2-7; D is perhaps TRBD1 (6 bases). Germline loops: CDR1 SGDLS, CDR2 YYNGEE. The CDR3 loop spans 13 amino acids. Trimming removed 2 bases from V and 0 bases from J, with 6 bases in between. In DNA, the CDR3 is TGTGCCAGCAGCGTGGACAGCTCCTACGAGCAGTACTTC. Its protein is CASSVDSSYEQYF.

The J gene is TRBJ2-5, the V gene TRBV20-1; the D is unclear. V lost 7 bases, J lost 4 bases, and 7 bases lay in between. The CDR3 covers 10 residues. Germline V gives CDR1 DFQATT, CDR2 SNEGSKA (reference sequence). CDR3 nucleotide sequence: TGCAGTGGGGCAGCAGAGACCCAGTACTTC. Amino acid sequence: CSGAAETQYF.

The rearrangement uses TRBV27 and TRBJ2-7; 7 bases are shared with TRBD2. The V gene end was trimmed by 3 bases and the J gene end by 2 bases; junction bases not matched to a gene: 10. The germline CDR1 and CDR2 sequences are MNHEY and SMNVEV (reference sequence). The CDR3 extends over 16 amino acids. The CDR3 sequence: CASSFAGDSTTYEQYF. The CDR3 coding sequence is TGTGCCAGCAGTTTCGCGGGGGACTCCACGACCTACGAGCAGTACTTC.

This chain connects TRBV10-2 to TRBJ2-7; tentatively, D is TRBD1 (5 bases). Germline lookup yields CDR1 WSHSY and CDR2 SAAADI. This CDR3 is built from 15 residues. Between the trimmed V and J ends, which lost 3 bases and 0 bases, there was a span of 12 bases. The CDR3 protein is CASSDPPGYSYEQYF. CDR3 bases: TGCGCCAGCAGTGACCCACCAGGGTACTCCTACGAGCAGTACTTC.

CDR3 sequence: CASSQLAGSSYEQYF. CDR3 nucleotides: TGTGCCAGCAGCCAACTAGCGGGGAGCTCCTACGAGCAGTACTTC. The chain joins TRBV14 to TRBJ2-7; TRBD2 matches 9 bases. This CDR3 contains 15 residues. The germline V gene has CDR1 SGHDN and CDR2 FVKESK. Trimming at V came to 2 bases and at J to 0 bases, leaving 2 bases not matched to a gene.

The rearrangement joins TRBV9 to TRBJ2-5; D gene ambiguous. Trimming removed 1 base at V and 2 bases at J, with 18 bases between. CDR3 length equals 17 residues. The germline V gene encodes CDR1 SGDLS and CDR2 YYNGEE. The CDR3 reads CASSVIALDLKQETQYF. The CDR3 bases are TGTGCCAGCAGCGTAATCGCCCTAGACCTAAAACAAGAGACCCAGTACTTC.

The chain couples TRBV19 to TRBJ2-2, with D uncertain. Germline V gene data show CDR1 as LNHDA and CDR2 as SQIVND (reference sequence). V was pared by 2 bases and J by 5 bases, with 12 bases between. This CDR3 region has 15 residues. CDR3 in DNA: TGTGCCAGTAGTATAATCCCCTCCCCGACCGGGGAGCTGTTTTTT. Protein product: CASSIIPSPTGELFF.

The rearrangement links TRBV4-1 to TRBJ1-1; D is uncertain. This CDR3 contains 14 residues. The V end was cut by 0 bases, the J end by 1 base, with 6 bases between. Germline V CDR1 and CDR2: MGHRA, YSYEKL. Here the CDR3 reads CASSQEPGNTEAFF. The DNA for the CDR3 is TGCGCCAGCAGCCAAGAACCAGGGAACACTGAAGCTTTCTTT.

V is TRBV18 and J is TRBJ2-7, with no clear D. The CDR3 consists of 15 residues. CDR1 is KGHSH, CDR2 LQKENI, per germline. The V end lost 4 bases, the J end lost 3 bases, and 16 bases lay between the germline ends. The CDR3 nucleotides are TGTGCCAGCTCACTAAACAGAGCAAACGTCTACGAGCAGTACTTC. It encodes CASSLNRANVYEQYF. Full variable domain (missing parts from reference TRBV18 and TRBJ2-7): NAGVMQNPRHLVRRRGQEARLRCSPMKGHSHVYWYRQLPEEGLKFMVYLQKENIIDESGMPKERFSAEFPKEGPSILRIQQVVRGDSAAYFCASSLNRANVYEQYFGPGTRLTVT.

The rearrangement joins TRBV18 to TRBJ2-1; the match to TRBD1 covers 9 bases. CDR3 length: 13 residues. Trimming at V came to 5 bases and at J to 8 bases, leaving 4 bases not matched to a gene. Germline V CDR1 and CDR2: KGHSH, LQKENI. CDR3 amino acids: CASSIGQGYEQFF. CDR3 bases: TGTGCCAGCTCAATCGGACAGGGGTATGAGCAGTTCTTC.

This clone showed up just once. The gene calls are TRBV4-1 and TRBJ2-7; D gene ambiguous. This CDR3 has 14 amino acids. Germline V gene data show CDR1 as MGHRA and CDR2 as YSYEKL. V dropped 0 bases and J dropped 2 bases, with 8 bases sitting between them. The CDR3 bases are TGCGCCAGCAGCCAAGACTCCACTGCCTACGAGCAGTACTTC. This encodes CASSQDSTAYEQYF.

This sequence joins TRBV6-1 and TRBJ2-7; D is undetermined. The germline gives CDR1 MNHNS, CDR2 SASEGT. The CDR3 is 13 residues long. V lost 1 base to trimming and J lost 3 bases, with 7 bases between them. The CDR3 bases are TGTGCCAGCAGTGAAGAAACAGTCTACGAGCAGTACTTC. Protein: CASSEETVYEQYF.

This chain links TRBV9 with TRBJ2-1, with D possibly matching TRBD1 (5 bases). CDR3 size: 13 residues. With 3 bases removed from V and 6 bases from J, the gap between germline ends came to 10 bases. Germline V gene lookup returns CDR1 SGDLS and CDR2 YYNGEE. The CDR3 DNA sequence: TGTGCCAGCAGCGAACAGGACCGCAATGAGCAGTTCTTC. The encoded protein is CASSEQDRNEQFF.

CDR3 DNA sequence: TGCAGTGCTAGCCCCAAGCAGTACTTC. Encoded protein: CSASPKQYF. The chain recombines TRBV20-1 with TRBJ2-7; D is undetermined. In germline, CDR1 is DFQATT, CDR2 SNEGSKA (reference sequence). This CDR3 is 9 amino acids long. Trimming cost V 3 bases and J 8 bases, with 5 bases left between them.